The next 27 T cell receptor beta chains were all read from a single sample in a study of blood T cells in healthy people across ages. Sample-barcoded 5' priming and a J-beta primer mix drove a second PCR of roughly 6 to 12 cycles. Via MiXCR, TCRdb re-called the 5' RACE reads, giving one row per CDR3 protein. The sample consists of a few hundred thousand distinct CDR3 sequences, roughly half of them appearing once. The sample taken for sequencing was blood. The origin of the receptors is a man aged 55 to 69 in good health.

V is TRBV3-1 and J is TRBJ2-5; D gene unclear. Trimming cost V 0 bases and J 13 bases, with 21 bases left between them. There are 15 residues in the CDR3. Germline V lookup: CDR1 LGHDT, CDR2 YNNKEL (reference sequence). CDR3 sequence (DNA): TGTGCCAGCAGCCAAGATTCGGCTGTCCAACGGGCCCGGTACTTC. Its translation: CASSQDSAVQRARYF.

J is TRBJ1-4 and V is TRBV18, with TRBD1 matching 7 bases. Unmatched junction bases numbered 6, after V lost 6 bases and J lost 5 bases. CDR1 KGHSH and CDR2 LQKENI come from the germline V gene. The CDR3 contains 14 residues. CDR3 residues: CASSPGGQNEKLFF. The CDR3, as DNA: TGTGCCAGCTCCCCGGGGGGACAGAATGAAAAACTGTTTTTT.

This clonotype was detected once. CDR3 DNA: TGTGCCAGCAGCTCCGGGACAGCTGAAAAACTGTTTTTT. Translating gives CASSSGTAEKLFF. J is TRBJ1-4 and V is TRBV5-4; 7 bases match TRBD1. The CDR3 has 13 residues. V lost 3 bases, J lost 7 bases, and 3 bases stayed unmatched. Germline values: CDR1 SGHNT, CDR2 YYREEE (reference sequence).

This chain uses TRBV20-1 with TRBJ2-3; no clear D. V gave up 5 bases and J gave up 4 bases, with 13 bases separating them. The CDR3 covers 13 residues. Germline V CDR1 and CDR2: DFQATT, SNEGSKA (reference sequence). CDR3 sequence: CSAGSRVADTQYF. For the CDR3, the DNA is TGCAGTGCTGGCAGTAGGGTGGCAGATACGCAGTATTTT.

As concerns this clonotype: One end of the junction fails to match germline, which may point to a read error. V is TRBV7-2 and J is TRBJ2-4; 14 bases align to TRBD2. The V gene's germline CDR1 is SGHTA and CDR2 FQGNSA. CDR3 length equals 16 residues. CDR3 sequence reads: CAGSSGLAGVLREQYF. For the CDR3, the DNA is TGTGCCGGCAGCTCGGGACTAGCGGGGGTTCTTAGGGAGCAGTACTTC.

This clonotype turned up a few times. This sequence joins TRBV7-6 and TRBJ2-1; D unresolved. In germline, CDR1 is SGHVS, CDR2 FNYEAQ. CDR3 size: 11 residues. The V end was cut by 4 bases, the J end by 9 bases, with 7 bases between. CDR3 sequence (DNA): TGTGCCAGCAGCTCGTCGGCTGAGCAGTTCTTC. Translation gives CASSSSAEQFF.

This rearrangement joins TRBV20-1 to TRBJ2-7; 8 nucleotides match TRBD2. The germline V gene encodes CDR1 DFQATT and CDR2 SNEGSKA (reference sequence). Trimming cost V 3 bases and J 5 bases; bases outside gene matches: 12. The CDR3 totals 15 residues. This CDR3 is CSARQTSVMVNEQYF. The CDR3 DNA sequence: TGCAGTGCTAGGCAGACTAGCGTCATGGTCAACGAGCAGTACTTC.

CDR3 nucleotides: TGTGCCACCAGCAGAGGCGTTGGGAGGGGAGGCGAGCAGTACTTC. Translating it yields CATSRGVGRGGEQYF. The genes are TRBV15 and TRBJ2-7, with 7 bases lining up with TRBD2. The V segment lost 1 base and the J segment 6 bases; nucleotides outside the gene matches: 9. The CDR3 totals 15 residues. Germline V gene data show CDR1 as LNHNV and CDR2 as YYDKDF (reference sequence).

This clonotype was picked up a small number of times. Here the CDR3 DNA reads TGTGCCAGCAGCTTAGCGGGACAGATCAATCAGCCCCAGCATTTT. Its protein is CASSLAGQINQPQHF. The chain joins TRBV7-2 to TRBJ1-5; TRBD1 matches 7 bases. Looked up from germline, CDR1 is SGHTA and CDR2 is FQGNSA. The CDR3 has 15 residues. J gave up 3 bases and V 0 bases, and 2 bases lay outside the gene matches.

The chain recombines TRBV5-1 with TRBJ2-5, with 7 bases that match TRBD2. This CDR3 is built from 16 residues. V was pared by 5 bases and J by 0 bases, with 10 bases of the junction left unmatched. The V gene's germline CDR1 is SGHRS and CDR2 YFSETQ. Written as DNA, the CDR3 is TGCGCCAGCAGTATAAGGCTAGCGGACTACCAAGAGACCCAGTACTTC. It yields the protein CASSIRLADYQETQYF.

The CDR3 DNA reads TGCGCCAGCAGCTTGGTTGCGGGCAAGCCCACAGATACGCAGTATTTT. Translating it yields CASSLVAGKPTDTQYF. The V call is TRBV5-1, the J call TRBJ2-3; TRBD2 might be the D (5 bases). The V and J ends lost 0 bases and 2 bases respectively, with 13 bases between them. The germline V gene encodes CDR1 SGHRS and CDR2 YFSETQ. The length of the CDR3 is 16 residues. The complete variable domain, with remaining parts taken from reference TRBV5-1 and TRBJ2-3, reads KAGVTQTPRYLIKTRGQQVTLSCSPISGHRSVSWYQQTPGQGLQFLFEYFSETQRNKGNFPGRFSGRQFSNSRSEMNVSTLELGDSALYLCASSLVAGKPTDTQYFGPGTRLTVL.

The chain couples TRBV28 to TRBJ2-7; D remains unclear. The CDR3 contains 11 residues. Germline V lookup: CDR1 MDHEN, CDR2 SYDVKM. The V end lost 10 bases, the J end lost 7 bases, and 14 bases lay between the germline ends. CDR3 amino acids: CATLLTGEQYF. The CDR3 DNA reads TGTGCCACCCTACTCACGGGTGAGCAGTACTTC.

This chain joins TRBV4-2 and TRBJ2-3; the D gene is possibly TRBD2 (6 bases). The CDR3 totals 19 residues. CDR1 LGHNA and CDR2 YNFKEQ come from the germline V gene. V gave up 0 bases and J gave up 0 bases, with 19 bases separating them. CDR3 nucleotides: TGTGCCAGCAGCCAAGAGTACCATAGGAGTAGCGGAAGCACAGATACGCAGTATTTT. Its protein is CASSQEYHRSSGSTDTQYF.

The chain has TRBV20-1 and TRBJ2-7, with 14 bases matching TRBD2. The CDR3 is 15 amino acids. CDR1 and CDR2 from the germline V gene are DFQATT and SNEGSKA (reference sequence). The ends lost 0 bases at V and 6 bases at J; junction bases unmatched: 4. CDR3 in amino acids: CSARDPTSGRGEQYF. The CDR3 DNA is TGCAGTGCTAGAGACCCGACTAGCGGGAGGGGCGAGCAGTACTTC.

This clonotype appeared many times. V and J are TRBV14 and TRBJ2-1; D not certain. Germline CDR1 and CDR2: SGHDN and FVKESK. Trimming removed 3 bases from V and 14 bases from J, with 14 bases in between. The CDR3 consists of 12 residues. The CDR3 here is CASSQAAVGKFF. The DNA of the CDR3 is TGTGCCAGCAGCCAGGCGGCAGTCGGCAAGTTCTTC.

CDR3 DNA: TGCAGCGCCCGGACAGATATGGAGCAGTACTTC. Translated, it gives CSARTDMEQYF. This chain connects TRBV29-1 to TRBJ2-7; D perhaps matches TRBD1 (6 bases). The CDR3 totals 11 residues. The ends were cut back, 7 bases at V and 7 bases at J, with 14 bases in the middle. The germline V gene encodes CDR1 SQVTM and CDR2 ANQGSEA.

The chain is built from TRBV6-1 and TRBJ2-3; the D call may be TRBD1 or TRBD2 (5 bases each). V lost 6 bases to trimming and J lost 3 bases, with 19 bases between them. The CDR3 extends over 16 amino acids. The germline CDR1 and CDR2 sequences are MNHNS and SASEGT. The CDR3 bases are TGTGCCAGCAGCCGTTCGAGCGAGGGGCTTACAGATACGCAGTATTTT. Translation: CASSRSSEGLTDTQYF.

This clonotype has more than one count but fewer than ten. The V gene is TRBV5-6, the J gene TRBJ1-4; maybe TRBD1 (5 bases). V was clipped by 1 base and J by 7 bases, with 17 bases between them. Germline CDR1 and CDR2: SGHDT and YYEEEE. This CDR3 is built from 16 residues. CDR3 coding DNA: TGTGCCAGCAGCTTGAGAGACAGTGGGAGTAGTGAAAAACTGTTTTTT. Translated: CASSLRDSGSSEKLFF. Full variable domain (outside the CDR3, taken from reference TRBV5-6 and TRBJ1-4): DAGVTQSPTHLIKTRGQQVTLRCSPKSGHDTVSWYQQALGQGPQFIFQYYEEEERQRGNFPDRFSGHQFPNYSSELNVNALLLGDSALYLCASSLRDSGSSEKLFFGSGTQLSVL.

The rearrangement uses TRBV20-1 and TRBJ2-7; the D is unclear. With 0 bases removed from V and 0 bases from J, the gap between germline ends came to 9 bases. From germline, CDR1 is DFQATT and CDR2 SNEGSKA (reference sequence). The CDR3 is made up of 14 amino acids. This CDR3 reads CSARDPISSYEQYF. DNA of the CDR3: TGCAGTGCTAGAGATCCTATTAGCTCCTACGAGCAGTACTTC.

This clonotype has a single count. This chain links TRBV9 with TRBJ2-5; maybe TRBD1 (6 bases). The ends were cut back, 0 bases at V and 3 bases at J, with 9 bases in the middle. This CDR3 spans 14 amino acids. Germline CDR1 reads SGDLS; CDR2 reads YYNGEE. The CDR3, as DNA: TGTGCCAGCAGCGTAGTCAGGGGCAAAGAGACCCAGTACTTC. Translation: CASSVVRGKETQYF.

The rearrangement joins TRBV4-2 to TRBJ1-4, with a possible D match to TRBD1 (6 bases). Trimming took off 4 bases at V and 7 bases at J, with 13 bases between the two ends. Germline CDR1 reads LGHNA; CDR2 reads YNFKEQ. This CDR3 region has 14 residues. The CDR3 sequence is CASSLGTGPEKLFF. The CDR3 bases are TGTGCCAGCAGCCTTGGTACAGGGCCTGAAAAACTGTTTTTT.

The J gene is TRBJ2-3, the V gene TRBV5-5; a possible D gene is TRBD2 (6 bases). V lost 4 bases and J 5 bases, leaving 20 bases between the germline ends. CDR3 length: 16 amino acids. CDR1 and CDR2 (germline): SGHKS, YYEKEE (reference sequence). CDR3 in amino acids: CASSPPPTGRIDTQYF. CDR3 in DNA: TGTGCCAGCAGCCCCCCGCCCACTGGGAGGATAGATACGCAGTATTTT.

V and J are TRBV20-1 and TRBJ1-6; no clear D gene. The CDR3 has 14 residues. Germline-derived CDR1 and CDR2 are DFQATT and SNEGSKA (reference sequence). Trimming took off 4 bases at V and 5 bases at J, with 12 bases between the two ends. In DNA, the CDR3 is TGCAGTGCTAATAAGAACAGAGATAATTCACCCCTCCACTTT. As protein: CSANKNRDNSPLHF.

This chain links TRBV29-1 with TRBJ2-1; tentative D call: TRBD2 (6 bases). Germline CDR1 is SQVTM and CDR2 is ANQGSEA. The CDR3 is 12 amino acids. Trimming took 7 bases from V and 10 from J, leaving 17 bases between them. As DNA, the CDR3 is TGCAGCGACCTAGGAGGGACCGCGGAGCAGTTCTTC. Its protein is CSDLGGTAEQFF.

The rearrangement uses TRBV7-2 and TRBJ2-4; D could derive from TRBD1 or TRBD2 (6 bases each). Matching the DNA end better, TRBJ2-5 makes the J call doubtful. Germline CDR1 reads SGHTA; CDR2 reads FQGNSA. The CDR3 loop spans 17 amino acids. CDR3 sequence reads: CASSLDSGGPPQETQYF. CDR3 in DNA: TGTGCCAGCAGCTTAGATTCTGGGGGGCCCCCTCAAGAGACCCAGTACTTC.

This chain joins TRBV7-9 and TRBJ1-1; 8 bases are shared with TRBD1. The CDR3 runs 11 residues. After removal of 7 bases from V and 10 bases from J, the junction contained 5 bases not matched to a gene. In germline, CDR1 is SEHNR, CDR2 FQNEAQ (reference sequence). CDR3 loop: CASNQGAGAFF. The CDR3 DNA reads as TGTGCCAGCAACCAGGGGGCAGGAGCTTTCTTT.

The CDR3: CASSLVAGSVGNEQFF. In DNA form, the CDR3 reads TGCGCCAGCAGCTTGGTTGCGGGGTCTGTCGGGAATGAGCAGTTCTTC. V is TRBV5-1 and J is TRBJ2-1; possible D gene TRBD2, 6 bases. Germline values: CDR1 SGHRS, CDR2 YFSETQ. Between the trimmed V and J ends, which lost 0 bases and 7 bases, there was a span of 17 bases. The CDR3 runs to 16 residues.